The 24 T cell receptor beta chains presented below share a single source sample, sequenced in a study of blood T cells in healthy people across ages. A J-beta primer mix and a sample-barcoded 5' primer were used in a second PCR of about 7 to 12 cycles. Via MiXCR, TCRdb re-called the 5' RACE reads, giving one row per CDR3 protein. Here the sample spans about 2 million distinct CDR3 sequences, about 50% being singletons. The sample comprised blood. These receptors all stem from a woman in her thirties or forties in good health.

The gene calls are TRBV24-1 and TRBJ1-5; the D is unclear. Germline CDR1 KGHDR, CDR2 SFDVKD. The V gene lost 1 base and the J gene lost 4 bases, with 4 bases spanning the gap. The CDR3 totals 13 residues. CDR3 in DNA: TGTGCCACCAGTGATTTTCAAAATCAGCCCCAGCATTTT. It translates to CATSDFQNQPQHF.

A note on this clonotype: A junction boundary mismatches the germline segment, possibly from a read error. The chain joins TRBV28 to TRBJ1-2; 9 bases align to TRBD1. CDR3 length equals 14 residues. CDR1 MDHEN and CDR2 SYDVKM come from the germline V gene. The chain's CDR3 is CAGSSRDRVYGYTF. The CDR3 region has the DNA TGTGCCGGCAGTTCCCGGGACAGGGTTTATGGCTACACCTTC.

The DNA for the CDR3 is TGTGCCAGCAGGAGGGACGGGTACAATGAGCAGTTCTTC. This sequence encodes CASRRDGYNEQFF. The chain combines TRBV12-3 or TRBV12-4 with TRBJ2-1; the D call may be TRBD1 or TRBD2 (5 bases each). Trimming removed 6 bases at V and 4 bases at J, with 10 bases between. This CDR3 has 13 residues.

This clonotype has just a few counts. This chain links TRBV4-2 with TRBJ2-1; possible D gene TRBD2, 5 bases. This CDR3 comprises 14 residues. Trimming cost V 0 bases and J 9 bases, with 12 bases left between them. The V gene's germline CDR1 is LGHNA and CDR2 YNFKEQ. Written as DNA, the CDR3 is TGTGCCAGCAGCCAAGAATATATGGCGGGTGAGCAGTTCTTC. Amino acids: CASSQEYMAGEQFF.

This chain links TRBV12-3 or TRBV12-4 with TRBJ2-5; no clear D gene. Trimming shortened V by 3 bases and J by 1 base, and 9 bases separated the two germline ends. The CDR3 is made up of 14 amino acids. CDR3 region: CASSLHAPQETQYF. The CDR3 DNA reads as TGTGCCAGCAGTTTGCACGCTCCCCAAGAGACCCAGTACTTC.

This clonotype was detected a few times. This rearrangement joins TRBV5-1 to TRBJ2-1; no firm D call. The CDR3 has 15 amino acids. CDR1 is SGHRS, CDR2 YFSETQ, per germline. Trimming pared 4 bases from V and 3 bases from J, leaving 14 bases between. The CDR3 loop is CASSKEDPRYNEQFF. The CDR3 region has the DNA TGCGCCAGCAGCAAAGAGGATCCCCGCTACAATGAGCAGTTCTTC.

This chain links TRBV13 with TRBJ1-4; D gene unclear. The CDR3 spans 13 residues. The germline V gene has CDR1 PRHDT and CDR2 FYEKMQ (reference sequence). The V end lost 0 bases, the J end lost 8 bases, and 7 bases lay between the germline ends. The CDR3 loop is CASSLGSWEKLFF. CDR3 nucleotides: TGTGCCAGCAGCTTAGGGAGTTGGGAAAAACTGTTTTTT. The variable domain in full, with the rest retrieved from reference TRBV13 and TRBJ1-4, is AAGVIQSPRHLIKEKRETATLKCYPIPRHDTVYWYQQGPGQDPQFLISFYEKMQSDKGSIPDRFSAQQFSDYHSELNMSSLELGDSALYFCASSLGSWEKLFFGSGTQLSVL.

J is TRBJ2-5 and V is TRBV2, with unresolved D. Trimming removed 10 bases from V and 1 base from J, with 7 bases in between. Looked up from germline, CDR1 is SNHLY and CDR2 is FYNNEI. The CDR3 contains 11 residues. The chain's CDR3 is CATLFQETQYF. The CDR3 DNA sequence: TGTGCCACGTTATTCCAAGAGACCCAGTACTTC.

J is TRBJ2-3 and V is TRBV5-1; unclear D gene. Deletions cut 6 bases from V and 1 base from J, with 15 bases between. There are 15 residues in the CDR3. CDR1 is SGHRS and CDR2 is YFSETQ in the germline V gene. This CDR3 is CASNLAARGTDTQYF. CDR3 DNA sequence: TGCGCCAGCAACCTGGCGGCCCGAGGCACAGATACGCAGTATTTT. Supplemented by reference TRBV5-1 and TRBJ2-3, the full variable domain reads KAGVTQTPRYLIKTRGQQVTLSCSPISGHRSVSWYQQTPGQGLQFLFEYFSETQRNKGNFPGRFSGRQFSNSRSEMNVSTLELGDSALYLCASNLAARGTDTQYFGPGTRLTVL.

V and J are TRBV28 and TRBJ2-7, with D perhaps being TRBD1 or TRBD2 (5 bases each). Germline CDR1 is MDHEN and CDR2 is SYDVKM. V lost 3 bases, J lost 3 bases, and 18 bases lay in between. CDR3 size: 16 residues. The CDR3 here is CASSLKEGQGIYEQYF. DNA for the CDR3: TGTGCCAGCAGTTTGAAAGAGGGGCAGGGAATCTACGAGCAGTACTTC.

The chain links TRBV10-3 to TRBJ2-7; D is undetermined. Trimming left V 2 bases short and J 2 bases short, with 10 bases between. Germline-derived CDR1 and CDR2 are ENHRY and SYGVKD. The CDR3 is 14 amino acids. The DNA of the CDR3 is TGTGCCATCAGTGAGAAGCCAGAAACCTACGAGCAGTACTTC. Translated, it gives CAISEKPETYEQYF.

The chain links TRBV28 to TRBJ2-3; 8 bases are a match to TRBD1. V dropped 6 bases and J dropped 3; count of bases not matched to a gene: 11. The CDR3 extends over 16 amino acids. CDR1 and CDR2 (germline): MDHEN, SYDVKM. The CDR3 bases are TGTGCCAGCAGACCCTCGACAGGGGTCGCAACAGATACGCAGTATTTT. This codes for CASRPSTGVATDTQYF.

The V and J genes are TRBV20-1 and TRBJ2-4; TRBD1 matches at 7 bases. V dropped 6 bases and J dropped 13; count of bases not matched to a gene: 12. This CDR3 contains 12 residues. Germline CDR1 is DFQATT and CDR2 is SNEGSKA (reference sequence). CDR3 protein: CSAQDRVREQYF. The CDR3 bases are TGCAGTGCCCAAGACAGGGTAAGAGAGCAGTACTTC.

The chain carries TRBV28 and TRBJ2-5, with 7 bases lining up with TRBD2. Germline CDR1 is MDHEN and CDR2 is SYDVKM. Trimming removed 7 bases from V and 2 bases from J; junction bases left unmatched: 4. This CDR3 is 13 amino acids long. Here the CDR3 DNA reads TGTGCCAGCAATAGCGGGTATCAAGAGACCCAGTACTTC. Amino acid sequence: CASNSGYQETQYF.

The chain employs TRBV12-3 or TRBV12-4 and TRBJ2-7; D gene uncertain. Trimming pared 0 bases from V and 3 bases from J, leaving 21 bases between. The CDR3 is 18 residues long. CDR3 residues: CASSLAGHGESLFYEQYF. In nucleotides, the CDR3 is TGTGCCAGCAGTTTAGCGGGCCATGGGGAATCGCTTTTCTACGAGCAGTACTTC.

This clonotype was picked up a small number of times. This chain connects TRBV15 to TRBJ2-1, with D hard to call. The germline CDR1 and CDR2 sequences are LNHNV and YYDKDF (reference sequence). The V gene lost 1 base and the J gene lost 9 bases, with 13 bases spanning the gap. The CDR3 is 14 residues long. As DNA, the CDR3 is TGTGCCACCAGCAGAGTAGCCAGCCTGGGTGAGCAGTTCTTC. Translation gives CATSRVASLGEQFF.

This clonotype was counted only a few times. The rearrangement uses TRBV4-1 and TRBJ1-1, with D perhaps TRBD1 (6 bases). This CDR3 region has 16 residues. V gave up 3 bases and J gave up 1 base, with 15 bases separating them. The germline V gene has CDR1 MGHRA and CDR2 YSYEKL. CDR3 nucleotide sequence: TGCGCCAGCAGCCAGGTAAACAGGGATCAGAACACTGAAGCTTTCTTT. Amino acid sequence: CASSQVNRDQNTEAFF.

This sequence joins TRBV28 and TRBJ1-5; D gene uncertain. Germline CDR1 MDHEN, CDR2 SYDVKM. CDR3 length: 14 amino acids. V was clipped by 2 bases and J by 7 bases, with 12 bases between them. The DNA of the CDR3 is TGTGCCAGCAGTTTACAGGAGCGTGGGCAGCCCCAGCATTTT. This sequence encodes CASSLQERGQPQHF.

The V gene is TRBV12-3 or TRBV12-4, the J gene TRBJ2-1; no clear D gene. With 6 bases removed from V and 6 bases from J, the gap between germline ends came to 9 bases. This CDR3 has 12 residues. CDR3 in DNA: TGTGCCAGCAGGTCTAGGGTCAATGAGCAGTTCTTC. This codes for CASRSRVNEQFF.

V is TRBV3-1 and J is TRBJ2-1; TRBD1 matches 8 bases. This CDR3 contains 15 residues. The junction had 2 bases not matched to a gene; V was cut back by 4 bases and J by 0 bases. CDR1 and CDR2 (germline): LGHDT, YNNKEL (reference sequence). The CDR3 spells CASSRTGNSYNEQFF. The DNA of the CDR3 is TGTGCCAGCAGCCGGACAGGGAACTCCTACAATGAGCAGTTCTTC.

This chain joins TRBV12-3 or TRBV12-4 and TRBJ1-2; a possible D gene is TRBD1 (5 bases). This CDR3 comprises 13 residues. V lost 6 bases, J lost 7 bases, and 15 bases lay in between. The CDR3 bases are TGTGCCAGCAGGTCACGGGGGAGGTTTGGCTACACCTTC. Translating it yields CASRSRGRFGYTF.

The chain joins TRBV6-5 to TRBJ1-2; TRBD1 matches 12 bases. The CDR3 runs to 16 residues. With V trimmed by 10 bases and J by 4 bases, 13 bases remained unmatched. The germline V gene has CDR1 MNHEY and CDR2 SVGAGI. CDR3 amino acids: CATRGTGGAFFYGYTF. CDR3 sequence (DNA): TGTGCCACCCGCGGGACAGGGGGCGCTTTCTTCTATGGCTACACCTTC.

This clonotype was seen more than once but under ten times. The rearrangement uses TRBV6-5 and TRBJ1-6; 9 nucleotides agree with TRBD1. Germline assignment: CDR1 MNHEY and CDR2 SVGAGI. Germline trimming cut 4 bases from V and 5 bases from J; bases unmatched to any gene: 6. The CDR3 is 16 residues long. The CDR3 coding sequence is TGTGCCAGCAGTTCCCCTGGGACAGGGAATAATTCACCCCTCCACTTT. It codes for CASSSPGTGNNSPLHF.

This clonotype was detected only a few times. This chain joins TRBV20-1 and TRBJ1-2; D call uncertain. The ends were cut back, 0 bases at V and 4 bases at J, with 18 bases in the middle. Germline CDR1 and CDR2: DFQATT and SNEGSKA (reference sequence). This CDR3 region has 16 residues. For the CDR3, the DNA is TGCAGTGCTAGAGATCTTAGAACGCACGGCAGCTATGGCTACACCTTC. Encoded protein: CSARDLRTHGSYGYTF.